The 22 T cell receptor beta chains presented below share a single source sample, sequenced in a study of neurological immune-mediated disorders. TCRdb used MiXCR to reprocess the 5' RACE reads, holding one entry per CDR3 protein. The sample has tens of thousands of distinct CDR3 sequences, 7% to 9% seen once. Time point: longitudinal time-point 3. Sequenced: PBMCs. Every receptor here comes from a woman between 35 and 50 years old in good health.

This clonotype was observed many times. The rearrangement uses TRBV5-5 and TRBJ2-2; the D is unclear. Deletions cut 2 bases from V and 0 bases from J, with 11 bases between. The CDR3 is 16 amino acids. Germline V lookup: CDR1 SGHKS, CDR2 YYEKEE (reference sequence). CDR3 amino acids: CASSFLLPANTGELFF. The DNA for the CDR3 is TGTGCCAGCAGCTTTTTATTGCCAGCGAACACCGGGGAGCTGTTTTTT.

There are many counts of this clonotype. V and J are TRBV20-1 and TRBJ2-1; 10 positions agree with TRBD2. Germline values: CDR1 DFQATT, CDR2 SNEGSKA (reference sequence). The CDR3 has 14 residues. V was pared by 6 bases and J by 9 bases, with 11 bases of the junction left unmatched. Written as DNA, the CDR3 is TGCAGTGCGGATAAAGCGGGAGGGATGAGTGAGCAGTTCTTC. Translation gives CSADKAGGMSEQFF.

The sample holds many counts of this clonotype. This chain connects TRBV20-1 to TRBJ1-2; D is unclear. This CDR3 has 12 residues. Germline V gene data show CDR1 as DFQATT and CDR2 as SNEGSKA (reference sequence). V was trimmed by 3 bases and J by 0 bases, leaving 5 bases between them. This CDR3 reads CSARNANYGYTF. CDR3 sequence (DNA): TGCAGTGCTAGGAACGCTAACTATGGCTACACCTTC.

This clonotype was counted ten times or more. V usage is TRBV20-1 and J usage is TRBJ1-1; D unclear. CDR1 is DFQATT and CDR2 is SNEGSKA in the germline V gene (reference sequence). Trimming left V 6 bases short and J 0 bases short, with 8 bases between. The CDR3 runs to 12 residues. The CDR3 here is CSAPVVNTEAFF. For the CDR3, the DNA is TGCAGTGCGCCAGTTGTGAACACTGAAGCTTTCTTT.

This clonotype was observed at least ten times. The chain carries TRBV30 and TRBJ2-2; 8 bases align to TRBD2. The length of the CDR3 is 15 residues. The V and J ends lost 2 bases and 4 bases, in that order; junction bases with no gene match: 6. Germline V CDR1 and CDR2: GTSNPN, SVGIG (reference sequence). The CDR3 sequence is CAWSTYRGGTGELFF. CDR3 sequence (DNA): TGTGCCTGGAGTACCTATCGGGGGGGCACCGGGGAGCTGTTTTTT.

This clonotype was observed at least ten times. The chain couples TRBV5-1 to TRBJ2-7; 10 bases fit TRBD2. The CDR3 is 16 amino acids. Trimming took 2 bases from V and 4 from J; bases not matched to a gene: 9. Germline-derived CDR1 and CDR2 are SGHRS and YFSETQ. The CDR3 sequence is CASSFASGRVRYEQYF. Written as DNA, the CDR3 is TGCGCCAGCAGCTTCGCCAGCGGGAGGGTAAGGTACGAGCAGTACTTC.

This clonotype has a count of ten or more. The chain uses TRBV5-1 and TRBJ2-7; TRBD2 matches at 7 bases. From germline, CDR1 is SGHRS and CDR2 YFSETQ. The junction had 5 bases not matched to a gene; V was cut back by 0 bases and J by 5 bases. The CDR3 has 14 amino acids. CDR3 DNA sequence: TGCGCCAGCAGCTTGGGTCGGGAGGTCGACGAGCAGTACTTC. Translated, it gives CASSLGREVDEQYF.

The chain joins TRBV20-1 to TRBJ1-4, with 7 nucleotides matching TRBD1. CDR3 length: 14 amino acids. Per germline, CDR1 DFQATT and CDR2 SNEGSKA (reference sequence). Trimming at V came to 5 bases and at J to 3 bases, leaving 6 bases not matched to a gene. The CDR3 DNA reads TGCAGTGCTTCCGCAGGGGGGCCTAATGAAAAACTGTTTTTT. This sequence encodes CSASAGGPNEKLFF.

This clonotype occurred many times. The chain combines TRBV29-1 with TRBJ2-3; 10 positions match TRBD1. CDR3 length: 14 residues. V trimming: 3 bases; J trimming: 3 bases; junction bases outside the gene matches: 3. The germline V gene encodes CDR1 SQVTM and CDR2 ANQGSEA. The CDR3 sequence is CSVERGQGTDTQYF. CDR3 in DNA: TGCAGCGTTGAGAGGGGACAGGGGACAGATACGCAGTATTTT.

The rearrangement uses TRBV7-2 and TRBJ2-7, with 9 nucleotides matching TRBD1. V lost 1 base, J lost 3 bases, and 13 bases stayed unmatched. CDR3 length: 18 residues. The V gene's germline CDR1 is SGHTA and CDR2 FQGNSA. The CDR3 region is CASSLGVRGGTGHYEQYF. The CDR3 nucleotides are TGTGCCAGCAGCTTAGGAGTCCGAGGGGGGACAGGGCACTACGAGCAGTACTTC.

This clonotype was seen at least ten times. The rearrangement joins TRBV20-1 to TRBJ1-1, with D possibly being TRBD1 (6 bases). Deletions cut 3 bases from V and 6 bases from J, with 23 bases between. CDR3 length equals 16 residues. CDR1 is DFQATT and CDR2 is SNEGSKA in the germline V gene (reference sequence). The chain's CDR3 is CSARDLGTLGYAEAFF. Here the CDR3 DNA reads TGCAGTGCTAGGGACCTCGGGACATTGGGGTACGCTGAAGCTTTCTTT.

This clonotype was counted ten times or more. This chain links TRBV18 with TRBJ1-1; unclear D gene. V gave up 2 bases and J gave up 5 bases, with 9 bases separating them. CDR1 is KGHSH and CDR2 is LQKENI in the germline V gene. This CDR3 region has 13 residues. The CDR3 reads CASSPSGRTEAFF. In nucleotides, the CDR3 is TGTGCCAGCTCACCATCTGGACGGACTGAAGCTTTCTTT.

This clonotype was observed a handful of times. The chain employs TRBV7-3 and TRBJ2-2, with unresolved D. V gave up 0 bases and J gave up 3 bases, with 14 bases separating them. Germline CDR1 reads SGHTA; CDR2 reads FQGTGA. The CDR3 runs to 17 residues. The CDR3 sequence: CASSLTVSSGDTGELFF. As DNA, the CDR3 is TGTGCCAGCAGCTTAACTGTCTCTTCTGGGGACACCGGGGAGCTGTTTTTT.

This clonotype was detected a few times. The chain has TRBV7-9 and TRBJ2-7, with a possible D match to TRBD2 (5 bases). Trimming cost V 5 bases and J 4 bases, with 15 bases left between them. The CDR3 is 14 amino acids. CDR1 is SEHNR and CDR2 is FQNEAQ in the germline V gene (reference sequence). This CDR3 reads CASSRIEREYEQYF. The CDR3 DNA sequence: TGTGCCAGCAGCCGCATAGAGAGGGAATACGAGCAGTACTTC.

This clonotype came up many times. The rearrangement joins TRBV10-3 to TRBJ2-2; a possible D gene is TRBD2 (5 bases). CDR1 and CDR2 (germline): ENHRY, SYGVKD. V was pared by 2 bases and J by 8 bases, with 12 bases between. There are 14 residues in the CDR3. The CDR3 here is CAISELWGAGELFF. CDR3 nucleotides: TGTGCCATCAGTGAGCTTTGGGGAGCGGGGGAGCTGTTTTTT.

This clonotype showed up many times. V and J are TRBV20-1 and TRBJ2-7; 7 nucleotides align to TRBD1. The CDR3 totals 13 residues. Germline-derived CDR1 and CDR2 are DFQATT and SNEGSKA (reference sequence). The junction had 6 bases not matched to a gene; V was cut back by 6 bases and J by 1 base. CDR3 bases: TGCAGTGCAAGGGACAGTGAATCCTACGAGCAGTACTTC. It translates to CSARDSESYEQYF.

This clonotype was observed at least ten times. The V gene is TRBV9, the J gene TRBJ2-3, with TRBD2 identical over 10 bases. CDR3 length: 19 residues. The V gene end was trimmed by 3 bases and the J gene end by 0 bases; junction bases not matched to a gene: 13. From germline, CDR1 is SGDLS and CDR2 YYNGEE. CDR3 amino acids: CASSGTASGGDPSTDTQYF. CDR3 nucleotide sequence: TGTGCCAGCAGCGGAACGGCGAGCGGGGGGGATCCTAGCACAGATACGCAGTATTTT. Filled out from reference TRBV9 and TRBJ2-3, the complete variable domain reads DSGVTQTPKHLITATGQRVTLRCSPRSGDLSVYWYQQSLDQGLQFLIQYYNGEERAKGNILERFSAQQFPDLHSELNLSSLELGDSALYFCASSGTASGGDPSTDTQYFGPGTRLTVL.

This clonotype was observed at least ten times. The rearrangement links TRBV12-3 or TRBV12-4 to TRBJ2-2, with D possibly being TRBD1 (6 bases). The CDR3 extends over 15 amino acids. V dropped 4 bases and J dropped 2 bases, with 11 bases sitting between them. CDR3 DNA: TGTGCCAGCAGTTCCACGGGACATAACACCGGGGAGCTGTTTTTT. The encoded protein is CASSSTGHNTGELFF.

V is TRBV3-1 and J is TRBJ1-1; tentatively, D is TRBD1 (5 bases). CDR1 is LGHDT, CDR2 YNNKEL, per germline (reference sequence). The CDR3 has 13 residues. V was shortened by 6 bases and J by 3 bases, with 11 bases between the two germline ends. The DNA of the CDR3 is TGTGCCAGCAGGGGGGTCCGGGACACTGAAGCTTTCTTT. Its protein product is CASRGVRDTEAFF.

In its sample, this clonotype was seen many times. The chain is built from TRBV5-1 and TRBJ2-3; D might be TRBD2 (7 bases). The V and J ends lost 7 bases and 3 bases respectively, with 21 bases between them. CDR1 SGHRS and CDR2 YFSETQ come from the germline V gene. This CDR3 spans 16 amino acids. The chain's CDR3 is CASRRGGTTITDTQYF. CDR3 nucleotide sequence: TGCGCCAGCCGGAGGGGGGGTACAACGATTACAGATACGCAGTATTTT.

This clonotype was observed many times. The chain recombines TRBV6-1 with TRBJ2-1; 7 bases match TRBD1. The trim removed 4 bases at V and 4 bases at J, leaving 7 bases unmatched. CDR1 and CDR2 (germline): MNHNS, SASEGT. There are 15 residues in the CDR3. The CDR3 coding sequence is TGTGCCAGCAGTGCCATAACAGGGGAGTACAATGAGCAGTTCTTC. Protein product: CASSAITGEYNEQFF.

This clonotype came up many times. The chain's CDR3 is CASSLVADTQYF. The CDR3 DNA follows: TGTGCCAGCAGCTTAGTGGCAGATACGCAGTATTTT. J is TRBJ2-3 and V is TRBV7-8; D gene unclear. In germline, CDR1 is SGHVS, CDR2 FQNEAQ. V was pared by 1 base and J by 4 bases, with 3 bases between. This CDR3 has 12 residues.